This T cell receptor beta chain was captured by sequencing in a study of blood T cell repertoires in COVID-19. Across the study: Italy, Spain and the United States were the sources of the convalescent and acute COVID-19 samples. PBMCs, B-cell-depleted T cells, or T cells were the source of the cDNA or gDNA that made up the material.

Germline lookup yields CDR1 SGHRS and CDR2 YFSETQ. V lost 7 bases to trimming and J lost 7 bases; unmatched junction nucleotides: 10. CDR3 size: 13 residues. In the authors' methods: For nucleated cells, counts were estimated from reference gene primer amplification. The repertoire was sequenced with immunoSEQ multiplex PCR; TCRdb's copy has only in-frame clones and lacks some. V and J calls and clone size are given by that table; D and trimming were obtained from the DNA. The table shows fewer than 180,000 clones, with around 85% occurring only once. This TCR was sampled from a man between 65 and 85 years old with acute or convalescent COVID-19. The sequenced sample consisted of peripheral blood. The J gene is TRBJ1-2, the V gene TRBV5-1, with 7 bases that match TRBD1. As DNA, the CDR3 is TGCGCCAGCGGCCCTAGACAGGGCTCTGGCTACACCTTC. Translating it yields CASGPRQGSGYTF.